Given below is one T cell receptor (beta chain) in context. Generated by immunoSEQ multiplex PCR, the TCRdb table keeps only in-frame clones and is missing some. The sample contains around 62,000 clones, 88% of which appear only once. Seattle enrolled patients during active infection and tracked them longitudinally. These data belong to a study of blood T cell repertoires in COVID-19. This TCR was sampled from a woman in her sixties with COVID-19, enrolled during active disease. The sequenced sample was peripheral blood.

The CDR3 loop is CSVTSGTGGHYGYTF. Written as DNA, the CDR3 is TGCAGCGTTACTTCCGGGACAGGGGGTCACTATGGCTACACCTTC. This chain uses TRBV29-1 with TRBJ1-2, with TRBD1 identical over 11 bases. The junction had 8 bases not matched to a gene; V was cut back by 5 bases and J by 3 bases. CDR1 is SQVTM, CDR2 ANQGSEA, per germline. CDR3 length equals 15 residues.